The source of this T cell receptor beta chain is a study of naive and memory T cell subsets. Points on this clonotype: The antigen remains unidentified. At one end, the junction sequence differs from germline, possibly due to a read error.

An equimolar mix of two oligonucleotides served as the beta constant-region primer for TRBC1 and TRBC2. The ligated cDNA underwent four PCR rounds using SP2 and nested alpha and beta constant-region primers. TCRdb re-analysed the UMI-ligation and nested PCR reads in MiXCR, keeping a single row per CDR3 protein. The sample has roughly 80,000 distinct CDR3 sequences; about 9.9% are singletons. Study-wide results and limits: In naive cells, over 95% of TCR sequences were seen only once. From naive to CM, EM and EMRA, diversity decreased and Gini increased. Naive and memory subsets had different power law exponents for TCR abundance.

The receptor's source is a human donor in good health. The sequencing sample was made of naive CD8+ T cells from blood.

In DNA, the CDR3 is TGTGCCAGCACCCTCGACGCAGGGTCCTACAATGAGCGGTTCTTC. Amino acid sequence: CASTLDAGSYNERFF. The rearrangement uses TRBV2 and TRBJ2-1, with D perhaps TRBD1 (5 bases). Per the germline V gene, CDR1 is SNHLY and CDR2 is FYNNEI. The CDR3 has 15 amino acids. The full variable domain, its missing parts supplied by reference TRBV2 and TRBJ2-1, is EPEVTQTPSHQVTQMGQEVILRCVPISNHLYFYWYRQILGQKVEFLVSFYNNEISEKSEIFDDQFSVERPDGSNFTLKIRSTKLEDSAMYFCASTLDAGSYNERFFGPGTRLTVL.